A single sample is the source of the 5 T cell receptor beta chains below, sequenced in a study of spatial heterogeneity in lung cancer. TCRdb passed the 5' RACE reads through MiXCR, listing each CDR3 protein once. The profile covers more than 40,000 distinct CDR3 sequences, with about 23% appearing a single time and less than 9% taken by the ten largest. Stated time point: blood at routine non-recurrence follow-up after resection. The specimen was PBMCs, collected at follow-up. Receptor source: a female donor with early-stage non-small cell lung cancer.

This clonotype was seen only a few times. The chain joins TRBV6-5 to TRBJ2-5, with a possible D match to TRBD1 (5 bases). In germline, CDR1 is MNHEY, CDR2 SVGAGI. Trimming pared 2 bases from V and 1 base from J, leaving 8 bases between. This CDR3 spans 14 amino acids. CDR3 in amino acids: CASSYSQGQETQYF. CDR3 nucleotide sequence: TGTGCCAGCAGTTACAGCCAGGGCCAAGAGACCCAGTACTTC.

This clonotype was observed a handful of times. The rearrangement links TRBV7-6 to TRBJ1-3; a possible D gene is TRBD1 (6 bases). CDR3 length: 13 amino acids. V was trimmed by 6 bases and J by 2 bases, leaving 8 bases between them. Germline lookup yields CDR1 SGHVS and CDR2 FNYEAQ. CDR3 sequence: CASRPGAGNTIYF. The CDR3 nucleotides are TGTGCCAGCAGGCCAGGGGCTGGAAACACCATATATTTT.

In regard to this clonotype: Germline is not matched at one junction end, which may reflect a read error. This sequence joins TRBV7-7 and TRBJ2-5; D is perhaps TRBD1 (6 bases). The CDR3 runs 16 residues. The V gene's germline CDR1 is SSHAT and CDR2 FNYEAQ (reference sequence). CDR3 residues: CASSLGTVRGQETQYF. CDR3 coding DNA: TGTGCTAGCAGCTTAGGGACCGTTAGGGGGCAAGAGACCCAGTACTTC.

This clonotype occurred a few times. V usage is TRBV7-8 and J usage is TRBJ2-2, with TRBD1 as a possible D gene (5 bases). Trimming removed 2 bases at V and 4 bases at J, with 11 bases between. Germline CDR1 and CDR2: SGHVS and FQNEAQ. This CDR3 contains 15 residues. The CDR3 bases are TGTGCCAGCAGCTTAATAGCAGGGCCCACCGGGGAGCTGTTTTTT. It translates to CASSLIAGPTGELFF.

At least ten counts were recorded for this clonotype. V is TRBV7-9 and J is TRBJ2-6; D possibly uses TRBD1 or TRBD2 (5 bases each). The germline CDR1 and CDR2 sequences are SEHNR and FQNEAQ (reference sequence). V lost 5 bases, J lost 1 base, and 15 bases lay in between. CDR3 size: 17 residues. CDR3 protein: CASSAGTENSGANVLTF. The DNA for the CDR3 is TGTGCCAGCAGCGCCGGGACGGAGAATTCTGGGGCCAACGTCCTGACTTTC.